The clone carrying this TCR beta chain showed up just a few times. Its antigen is unknown. TCR sequencing used cDNA made by reverse transcription of extracted RNA. Clones were sequenced by immunoSEQ multiplex PCR, and TCRdb holds only the in-frame ones, with some missing. The sample holds about 180,000 clones; 51% are singletons and the top ten take around a tenth. These data come from a study of CD8+ T cells in alopecia areata. Study overall: A 6-month period off drug followed tofacitinib, which lasted 6 to 18 months. Findings of the study overall: TCRs were shared less clearly across patients than in mice, possibly for HLA-related reasons. Amid tofacitinib therapy, many expanded lesional clones stayed present in scalp and blood.

Looked up from germline, CDR1 is SGHTA and CDR2 is FQGNSA. This CDR3 has 14 amino acids. The germline V and J ends were trimmed by 3 bases and 2 bases, with 9 bases remaining between them. This sample's treatment: oral pan-JAK inhibitor, 5-10 mg twice daily. This TCR was recovered from a human donor with alopecia areata. The gene calls are TRBV7-2 and TRBJ2-3; D ambiguous. The sequenced sample was CD8+ T cells sorted from blood, obtained around week 53, from a patient treated with tofacitinib. The CDR3 DNA follows: TGTGCCAGCAGCTTTAGGTCGAACACAGATACGCAGTATTTT. The encoded protein is CASSFRSNTDTQYF.